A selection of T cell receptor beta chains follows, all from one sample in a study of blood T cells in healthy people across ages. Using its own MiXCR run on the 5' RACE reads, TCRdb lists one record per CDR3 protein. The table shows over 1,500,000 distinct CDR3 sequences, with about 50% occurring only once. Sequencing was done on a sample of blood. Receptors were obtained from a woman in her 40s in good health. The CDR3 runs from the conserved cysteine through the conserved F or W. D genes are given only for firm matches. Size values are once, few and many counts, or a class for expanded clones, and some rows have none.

CDR3nt: TGTGCCACCAGCAGGGACAGAAAAGAGACCCAGTACTTC
CDR3aa: CATSRDRKETQYF
j_gene: TRBJ2-5
abundance: many
d_gene: NA
v_gene: TRBV15

CDR3nt: TGTGCCAGCAGAGGAGGGGGAGCCGGTAGCGGGGGTAAAGGAGATACGCAGTATTTT
CDR3aa: CASRGGGAGSGGKGDTQYF
j_gene: TRBJ2-3
abundance: NA
d_gene: TRBD2
v_gene: TRBV6-1

CDR3nt: TGTGCCAGCAGTACCGTAGCCGGGATTAACTATGGCTACACCTTC
CDR3aa: CASSTVAGINYGYTF
j_gene: TRBJ1-2
abundance: NA
d_gene: NA
v_gene: TRBV27

CDR3nt: TGTGCCAGCAGCTGGAAAGAGGGGGGGGCCTCCTATGGCTACACCTTC
CDR3aa: CASSWKEGGASYGYTF
j_gene: TRBJ1-2
abundance: NA
d_gene: NA
v_gene: TRBV5-5

CDR3nt: TGTGCCAGCAGCCGAGGGGAGAGTGAGCAGTTCTTC
CDR3aa: CASSRGESEQFF
j_gene: TRBJ2-1
abundance: few
d_gene: NA
v_gene: TRBV6-6

CDR3nt: TGCGCCAGCAGCTTGGGGCCCCAATACGACAGGGAGCAGTACTTC
CDR3aa: CASSLGPQYDREQYF
j_gene: TRBJ2-4
abundance: once
d_gene: TRBD1
v_gene: TRBV5-1

CDR3nt: TGTGCCAGCAGCTTAGGCGTCAGCCCGTCCTACGAGCAGTACTTC
CDR3aa: CASSLGVSPSYEQYF
j_gene: TRBJ2-7
abundance: NA
d_gene: NA
v_gene: TRBV13

CDR3nt: TGCGCCAGCAGCCAAGATCTCAGCGTACAAGATGCGCAGTATTTT
CDR3aa: CASSQDLSVQDAQYF
j_gene: TRBJ2-3
abundance: NA
d_gene: NA
v_gene: TRBV4-3

CDR3nt: TGTGCCAGCAGCTTAAAGTTCGGGCCCACTGAAGCTTTCTTT
CDR3aa: CASSLKFGPTEAFF
j_gene: TRBJ1-1
abundance: NA
d_gene: NA
v_gene: TRBV7-3

CDR3nt: TGCAGTGCTCCGCCAGCAGACATACTAGCGGGGGATCGGGAGACCCAGTACTTC
CDR3aa: CSAPPADILAGDRETQYF
j_gene: TRBJ2-5
abundance: NA
d_gene: TRBD2
v_gene: TRBV20-1

CDR3nt: TGCGCCAGCAGCCAAGCTGGACTAGCGGGGACCACCACAGATACGCAGTATTTT
CDR3aa: CASSQAGLAGTTTDTQYF
j_gene: TRBJ2-3
abundance: NA
d_gene: TRBD2
v_gene: TRBV4-1

CDR3nt: TGTGCCAGCAGTTACTCCCTTACATACGAACGCGGAGATACGCAGTATTTT
CDR3aa: CASSYSLTYERGDTQYF
j_gene: TRBJ2-3
abundance: NA
d_gene: NA
v_gene: TRBV6-5

CDR3nt: TGTGCGGGGGGGCAGGGCACCGGGGAGCTGTTTTTT
CDR3aa: CAGGQGTGELFF
j_gene: TRBJ2-2
abundance: NA
d_gene: NA
v_gene: TRBV28

CDR3nt: TGTGCCAGCAGTGACCCTGGAGGACAAGGCTCCTACGAGCAGTACTTC
CDR3aa: CASSDPGGQGSYEQYF
j_gene: TRBJ2-7
abundance: NA
d_gene: NA
v_gene: TRBV6-2/TRBV6-3

CDR3nt: TGCAGCGTTGCTACAGAAGGTGGGCTCTCCTACGAGCAGTACTTC
CDR3aa: CSVATEGGLSYEQYF
j_gene: TRBJ2-7
abundance: few
d_gene: NA
v_gene: TRBV29-1

CDR3nt: TGCAGTGCTTACCTTCCGGGTCTCGGCAATCAGCCCCAGCATTTT
CDR3aa: CSAYLPGLGNQPQHF
j_gene: TRBJ1-5
abundance: few
d_gene: NA
v_gene: TRBV20-1

CDR3nt: TGTGCCATCAGACCCACGAACTATGGCTACACCTTC
CDR3aa: CAIRPTNYGYTF
j_gene: TRBJ1-2
abundance: NA
d_gene: NA
v_gene: TRBV10-3